The entry that follows covers one T cell receptor beta chain sequence. The record originates from a study of blood T cell repertoires in COVID-19. The V and J ends lost 3 bases and 0 bases respectively, with 14 bases between them. CDR1 and CDR2 (germline): MNHEY, SMNVEV (reference sequence). This CDR3 spans 17 amino acids. The data were produced by immunoSEQ multiplex PCR, yet TCRdb's version contains in-frame clones alone and is incomplete. The sample yields about 230,000 clones, roughly 80% seen once. This clonotype was sampled from a woman of 80 years or more with acute or convalescent COVID-19. The sample comprised peripheral blood. The chain joins TRBV27 to TRBJ2-2, with a weak D call TRBD1 (6 bases). CDR3 DNA sequence: TGTGCCAGCAGTTTCCCCGGACAGTCTACGAACACCGGGGAGCTGTTTTTT. It specifies CASSFPGQSTNTGELFF.